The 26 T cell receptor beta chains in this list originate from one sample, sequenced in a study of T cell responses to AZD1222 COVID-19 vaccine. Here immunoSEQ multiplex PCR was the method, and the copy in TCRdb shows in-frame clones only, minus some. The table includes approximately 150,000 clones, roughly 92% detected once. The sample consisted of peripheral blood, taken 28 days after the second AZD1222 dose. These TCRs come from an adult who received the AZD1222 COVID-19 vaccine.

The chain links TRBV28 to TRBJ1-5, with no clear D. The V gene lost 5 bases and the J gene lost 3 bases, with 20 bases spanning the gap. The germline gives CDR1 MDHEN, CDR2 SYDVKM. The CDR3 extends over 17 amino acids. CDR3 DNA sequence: TGTGCCAGCAGTCTTTTCACTACTAGGGATAACAATCAGCCCCAGCATTTT. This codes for CASSLFTTRDNNQPQHF.

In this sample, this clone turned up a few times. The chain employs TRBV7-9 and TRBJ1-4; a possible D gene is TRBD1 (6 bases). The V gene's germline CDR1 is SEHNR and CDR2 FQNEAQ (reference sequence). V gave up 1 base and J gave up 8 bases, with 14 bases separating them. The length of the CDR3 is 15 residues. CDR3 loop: CASSLDRGAREKLFF. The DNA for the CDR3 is TGTGCCAGCAGCTTAGATCGGGGGGCGAGGGAAAAACTGTTTTTT.

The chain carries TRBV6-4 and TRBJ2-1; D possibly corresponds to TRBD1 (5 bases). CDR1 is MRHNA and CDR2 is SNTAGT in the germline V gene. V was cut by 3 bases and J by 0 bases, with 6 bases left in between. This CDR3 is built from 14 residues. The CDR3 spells CASSEDNSYNEQFF. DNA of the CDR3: TGTGCCAGCAGTGAGGACAACTCCTACAATGAGCAGTTCTTC.

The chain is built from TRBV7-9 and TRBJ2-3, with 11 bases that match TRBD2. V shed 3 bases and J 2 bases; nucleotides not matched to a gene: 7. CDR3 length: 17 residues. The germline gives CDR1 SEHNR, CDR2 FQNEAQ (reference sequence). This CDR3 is CASSFSLTSGVTDTQYF. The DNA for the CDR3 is TGTGCCAGCAGCTTCTCACTGACTAGCGGGGTCACAGATACGCAGTATTTT.

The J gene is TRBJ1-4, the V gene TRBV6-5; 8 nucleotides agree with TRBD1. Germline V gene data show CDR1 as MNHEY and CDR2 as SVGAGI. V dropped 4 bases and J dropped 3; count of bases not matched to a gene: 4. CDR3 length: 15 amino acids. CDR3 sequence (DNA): TGTGCCAGCAGTTCCCAGGGGGCGGCTAATGAAAAACTGTTTTTT. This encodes CASSSQGAANEKLFF.

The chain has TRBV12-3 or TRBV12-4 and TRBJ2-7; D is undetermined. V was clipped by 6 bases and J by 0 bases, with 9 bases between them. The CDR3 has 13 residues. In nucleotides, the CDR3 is TGTGCCAGCAGCTACCCGGGCTCCTACGAGCAGTACGTC. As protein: CASSYPGSYEQYV.

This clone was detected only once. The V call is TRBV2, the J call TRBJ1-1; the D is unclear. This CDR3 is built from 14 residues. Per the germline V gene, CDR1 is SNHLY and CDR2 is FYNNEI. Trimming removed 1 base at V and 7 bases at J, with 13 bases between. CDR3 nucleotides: TGTGCCAGCAGTGAAGGGGGAGGGCGGGTTGAAGCTTTCTTT. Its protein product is CASSEGGGRVEAFF.

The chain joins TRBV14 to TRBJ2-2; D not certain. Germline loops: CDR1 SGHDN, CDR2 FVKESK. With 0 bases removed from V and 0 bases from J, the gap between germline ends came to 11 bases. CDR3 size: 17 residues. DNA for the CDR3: TGTGCCAGCAGCCAAGAGTCTTCGGCGCCGAACACCGGGGAGCTGTTTTTT. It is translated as CASSQESSAPNTGELFF. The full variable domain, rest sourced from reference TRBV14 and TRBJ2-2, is EAGVTQFPSHSVIEKGQTVTLRCDPISGHDNLYWYRRVMGKEIKFLLHFVKESKQDESGMPNNRFLAERTGGTYSTLKVQPAELEDSGVYFCASSQESSAPNTGELFFGEGSRLTVL.

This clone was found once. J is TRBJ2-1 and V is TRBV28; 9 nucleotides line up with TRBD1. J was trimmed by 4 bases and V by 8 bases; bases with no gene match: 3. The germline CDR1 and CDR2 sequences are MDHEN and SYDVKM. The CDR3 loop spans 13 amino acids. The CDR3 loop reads CASGTGTYNEQFF. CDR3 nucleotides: TGTGCCAGCGGGACAGGGACGTACAATGAGCAGTTCTTC.

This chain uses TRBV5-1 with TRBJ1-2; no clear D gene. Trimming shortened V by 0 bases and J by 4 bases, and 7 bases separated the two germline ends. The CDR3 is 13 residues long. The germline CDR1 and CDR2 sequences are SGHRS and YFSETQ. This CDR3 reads CASSLGQTYGYTF. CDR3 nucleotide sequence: TGCGCCAGCAGCTTGGGGCAGACCTATGGCTACACCTTC.

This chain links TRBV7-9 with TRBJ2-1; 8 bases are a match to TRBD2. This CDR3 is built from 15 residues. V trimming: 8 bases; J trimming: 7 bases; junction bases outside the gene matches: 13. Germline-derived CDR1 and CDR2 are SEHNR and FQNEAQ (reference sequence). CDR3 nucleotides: TGTGCCAGCCCCCTGGCGGGAGGTAGGGGGAATGAGCAGTTCTTC. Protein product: CASPLAGGRGNEQFF.

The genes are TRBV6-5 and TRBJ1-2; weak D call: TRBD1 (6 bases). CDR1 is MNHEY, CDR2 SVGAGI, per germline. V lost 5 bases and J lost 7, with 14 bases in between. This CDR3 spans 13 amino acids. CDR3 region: CASSPGTGFGYTF. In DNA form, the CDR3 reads TGTGCCAGCAGTCCCGGCACAGGGTTTGGCTACACCTTC.

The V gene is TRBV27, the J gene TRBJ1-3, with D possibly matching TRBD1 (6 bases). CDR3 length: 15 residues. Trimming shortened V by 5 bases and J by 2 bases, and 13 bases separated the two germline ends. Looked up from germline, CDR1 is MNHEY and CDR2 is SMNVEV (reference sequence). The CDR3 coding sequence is TGTGCCAGCAGTCTAGGAGGGGGACCTGGAAACACCATATATTTT. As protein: CASSLGGGPGNTIYF.

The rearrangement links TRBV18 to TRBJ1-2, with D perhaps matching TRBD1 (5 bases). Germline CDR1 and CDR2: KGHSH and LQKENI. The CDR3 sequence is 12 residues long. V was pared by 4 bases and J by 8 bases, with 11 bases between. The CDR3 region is CASSRDSSGYTF. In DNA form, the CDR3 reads TGTGCCAGCTCACGCGACAGCTCCGGCTACACCTTC.

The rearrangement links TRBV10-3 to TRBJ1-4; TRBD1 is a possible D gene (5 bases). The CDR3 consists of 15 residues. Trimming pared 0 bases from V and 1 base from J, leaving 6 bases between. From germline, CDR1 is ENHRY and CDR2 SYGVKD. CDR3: CAISESGGTNEKLFF. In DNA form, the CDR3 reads TGTGCCATCAGTGAGTCGGGGGGAACTAATGAAAAACTGTTTTTT.

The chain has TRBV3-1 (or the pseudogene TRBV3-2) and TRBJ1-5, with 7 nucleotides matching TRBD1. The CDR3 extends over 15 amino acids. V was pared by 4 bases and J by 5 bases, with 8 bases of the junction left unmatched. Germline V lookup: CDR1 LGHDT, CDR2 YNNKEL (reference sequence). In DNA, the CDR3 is TGTGCCAGCAGCCTGGGGGCAGGGGGAGATCAGCCCCAGCATTTT. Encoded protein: CASSLGAGGDQPQHF.

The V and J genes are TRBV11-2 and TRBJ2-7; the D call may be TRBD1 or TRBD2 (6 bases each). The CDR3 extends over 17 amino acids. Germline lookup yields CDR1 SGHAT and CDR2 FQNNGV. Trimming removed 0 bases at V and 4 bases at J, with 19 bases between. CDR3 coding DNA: TGTGCCAGCAGCTTAGATCTAGGCAGGGGAGGTATGTACGAGCAGTACGTC. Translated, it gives CASSLDLGRGGMYEQYV.

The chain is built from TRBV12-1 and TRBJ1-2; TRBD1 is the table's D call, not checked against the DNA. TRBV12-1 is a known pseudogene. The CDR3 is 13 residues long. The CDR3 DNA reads TGTGCCAGCAGCTCTACAGGGAACTATGGCTACACCTTC. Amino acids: CASSSTGNYGYTF.

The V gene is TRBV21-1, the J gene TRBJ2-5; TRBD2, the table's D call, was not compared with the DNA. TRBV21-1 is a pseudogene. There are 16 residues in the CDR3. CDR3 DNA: TGTGCCAGCAGAGTGCGACTACCCGCCCGGGGGGAGACCCAGTACTTC. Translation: CASRVRLPARGETQYF.

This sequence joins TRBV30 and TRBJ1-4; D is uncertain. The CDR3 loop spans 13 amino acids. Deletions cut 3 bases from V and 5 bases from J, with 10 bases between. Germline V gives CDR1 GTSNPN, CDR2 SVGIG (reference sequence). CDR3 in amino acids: CAWRRQQNEKLFF. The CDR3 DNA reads TGTGCCTGGAGGCGGCAGCAGAATGAAAAACTGTTTTTT.

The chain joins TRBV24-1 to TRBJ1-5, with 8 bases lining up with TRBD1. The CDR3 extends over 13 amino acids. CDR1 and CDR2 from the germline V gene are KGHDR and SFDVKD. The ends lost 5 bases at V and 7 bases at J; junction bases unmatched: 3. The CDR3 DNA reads TGTGCCACCAGTGCAGGGGGCGAACAGCCCCAGCATTTT. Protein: CATSAGGEQPQHF.

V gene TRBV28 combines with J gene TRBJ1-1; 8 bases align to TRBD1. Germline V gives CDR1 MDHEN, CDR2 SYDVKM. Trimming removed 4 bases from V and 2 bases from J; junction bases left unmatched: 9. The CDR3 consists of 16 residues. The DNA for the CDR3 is TGTGCCAGCAGTTCGGACAGGGTAAAGGCCAACACTGAAGCTTTCTTT. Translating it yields CASSSDRVKANTEAFF.

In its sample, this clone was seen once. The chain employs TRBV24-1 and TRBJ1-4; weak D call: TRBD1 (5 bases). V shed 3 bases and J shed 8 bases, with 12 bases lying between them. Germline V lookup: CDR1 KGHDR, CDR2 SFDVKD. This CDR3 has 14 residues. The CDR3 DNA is TGTGCCACCAGTGATCCTGGGACCGGGGAAAAACTGTTTTTT. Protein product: CATSDPGTGEKLFF.

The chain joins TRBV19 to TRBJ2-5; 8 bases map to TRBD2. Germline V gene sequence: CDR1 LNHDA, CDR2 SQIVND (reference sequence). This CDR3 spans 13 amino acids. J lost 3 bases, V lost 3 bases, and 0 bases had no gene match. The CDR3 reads CASSMGLEETQYF. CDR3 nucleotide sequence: TGTGCCAGTAGTATGGGACTAGAAGAGACCCAGTACTTC.

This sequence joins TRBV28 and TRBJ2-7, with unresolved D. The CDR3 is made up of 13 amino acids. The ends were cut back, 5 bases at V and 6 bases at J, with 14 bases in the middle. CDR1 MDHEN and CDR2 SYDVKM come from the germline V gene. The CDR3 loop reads CASSVGHSVEQYV. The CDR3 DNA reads TGTGCCAGCAGTGTGGGCCATTCTGTCGAGCAGTACGTC.

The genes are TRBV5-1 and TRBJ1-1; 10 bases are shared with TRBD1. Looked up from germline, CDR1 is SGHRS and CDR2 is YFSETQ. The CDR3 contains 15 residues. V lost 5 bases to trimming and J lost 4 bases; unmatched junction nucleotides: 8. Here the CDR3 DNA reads TGCGCCAGCAGAGTGGGACAGGGGCATGTCACTGAAGCTTTCTTT. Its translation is CASRVGQGHVTEAFF.